Each of the 24 T cell receptor beta chains below was sequenced from the same sample in a study of blood T cell repertoires in COVID-19. Clones were sequenced by immunoSEQ multiplex PCR, and TCRdb holds only the in-frame ones, with some missing. The sample records some 160,000 clones, more than 65% being singletons. Sequenced input: peripheral blood. The receptors derive from an elderly woman with acute or convalescent COVID-19.

The rearrangement uses TRBV5-1 and TRBJ1-3, with TRBD1 matching over 8 bases. CDR1 SGHRS and CDR2 YFSETQ come from the germline V gene. This CDR3 spans 16 amino acids. The V and J ends lost 5 bases and 2 bases, in that order; junction bases with no gene match: 9. This CDR3 is CASRAGTGKAGNTIYF. The CDR3, as DNA: TGCGCCAGCAGGGCCGGGACAGGCAAGGCTGGAAACACCATATATTTT.

The chain recombines TRBV27 with TRBJ2-1; 14 bases match TRBD2. The CDR3 is made up of 19 amino acids. Trimming at V came to 2 bases and at J to 1 base, leaving 7 bases not matched to a gene. Per germline, CDR1 MNHEY and CDR2 SMNVEV (reference sequence). Here the CDR3 DNA reads TGTGCCAGCAGTTTACGTACCGGGACTAGCGGGAGTTCCTACAATGAGCAGTTCTTC. This encodes CASSLRTGTSGSSYNEQFF.

V gene TRBV6-5 combines with J gene TRBJ2-1; TRBD2 might be the D (6 bases). The CDR3 is 16 amino acids. Germline CDR1 is MNHEY and CDR2 is SVGAGI. V was shortened by 2 bases and J by 2 bases, with 13 bases between the two germline ends. The CDR3 reads CASSYASALTYNEQFF. Here the CDR3 DNA reads TGTGCCAGCAGTTACGCTAGCGCTCTCACCTACAATGAGCAGTTCTTC.

This clone was counted between two and nine times. V usage is TRBV19 and J usage is TRBJ1-5, with unresolved D. The V end was cut by 6 bases, the J end by 5 bases, with 11 bases between. CDR3 length equals 13 residues. Looked up from germline, CDR1 is LNHDA and CDR2 is SQIVND (reference sequence). Here the CDR3 DNA reads TGTGCCAGTAGCCTGGAGGTCTATCAGCCCCAGCATTTT. Amino acids: CASSLEVYQPQHF.

This clone has more than one count but fewer than ten. J is TRBJ1-1 and V is TRBV28; TRBD1 is a possible D gene (5 bases). The CDR3 covers 15 residues. V lost 6 bases and J 5 bases, leaving 19 bases between the germline ends. Germline lookup yields CDR1 MDHEN and CDR2 SYDVKM. This CDR3 is CASSGWVGRGTEAFF. Here the CDR3 DNA reads TGTGCCAGCAGCGGGTGGGTGGGGCGCGGAACTGAAGCTTTCTTT. Looking up the rest from reference TRBV28 and TRBJ1-1 gives the full variable domain: DVKVTQSSRYLVKRTGEKVFLECVQDMDHENMFWYRQDPGLGLRLIYFSYDVKMKEKGDIPEGYSVSREKKERFSLILESASTNQTSMYLCASSGWVGRGTEAFFGQGTRLTVV.

The rearrangement links TRBV28 to TRBJ1-4; 7 nucleotides line up with TRBD1. The CDR3 is 14 amino acids. Trimming cost V 5 bases and J 4 bases; bases outside gene matches: 4. The germline CDR1 and CDR2 sequences are MDHEN and SYDVKM. As DNA, the CDR3 is TGTGCCAGCAGTCTGGACAGGCTTAATGAAAAACTGTTTTTT. Its protein is CASSLDRLNEKLFF.

This sequence joins TRBV14 and TRBJ2-7, with 8 nucleotides matching TRBD1. This CDR3 is built from 16 residues. J lost 5 bases, V lost 4 bases, and 13 bases had no gene match. Germline V gives CDR1 SGHDN, CDR2 FVKESK. As DNA, the CDR3 is TGTGCCAGCAGCCCCGGCCCAGGACAGGGTCAGGACGAGCAGTACTTC. This encodes CASSPGPGQGQDEQYF.

This clone was seen more than once but under ten times. The V and J genes are TRBV6-1 and TRBJ1-5, with D perhaps matching TRBD1 (6 bases). The CDR3 sequence is 16 residues long. In germline, CDR1 is MNHNS, CDR2 SASEGT. V lost 2 bases to trimming and J lost 3 bases, with 14 bases between them. The CDR3 protein is CASSEIAQGINQPQHF. In DNA form, the CDR3 reads TGTGCCAGCAGTGAAATAGCGCAGGGGATCAATCAGCCCCAGCATTTT.

V and J are TRBV5-4 and TRBJ1-5; D might be TRBD1 (5 bases). The V and J ends lost 4 bases and 2 bases respectively, with 13 bases between them. This CDR3 comprises 15 residues. The V gene's germline CDR1 is SGHNT and CDR2 YYREEE (reference sequence). CDR3 coding DNA: TGTGCCAGCAGCCTAGACGGGGGAGGCAATCAGCCCCAGCATTTT. Residues: CASSLDGGGNQPQHF. The full variable domain, with the rest looked up from reference TRBV5-4 and TRBJ1-5, is ETGVTQSPTHLIKTRGQQVTLRCSSQSGHNTVSWYQQALGQGPQFIFQYYREEENGRGNFPPRFSGLQFPNYSSELNVNALELDDSALYLCASSLDGGGNQPQHFGDGTRLSIL.

The rearrangement links TRBV6-5 to TRBJ2-2, with TRBD1 matching over 7 bases. The V gene's germline CDR1 is MNHEY and CDR2 SVGAGI. V lost 6 bases and J lost 2; bases outside the gene matches: 6. This CDR3 has 15 amino acids. The CDR3 DNA sequence: TGTGCCAGCAGCCGGGACAGTTACAACACCGGGGAGCTGTTTTTT. Its protein product is CASSRDSYNTGELFF.

The rearrangement joins TRBV7-2 to TRBJ1-5; D is uncertain. The CDR3 is 13 residues long. V dropped 5 bases and J dropped 4 bases, with 9 bases sitting between them. In germline, CDR1 is SGHTA, CDR2 FQGNSA. The CDR3 loop is CASSVDGNQPQHF. The CDR3, as DNA: TGTGCCAGCAGCGTCGACGGGAATCAGCCCCAGCATTTT.

The chain employs TRBV27 and TRBJ2-4, with D possibly TRBD1 on 5 matching bases. The CDR3 is made up of 14 amino acids. The V end was cut by 5 bases, the J end by 0 bases, with 8 bases between. From germline, CDR1 is MNHEY and CDR2 SMNVEV (reference sequence). In DNA, the CDR3 is TGTGCCAGCAGTGACAGCCTAGCCAAAAACATTCAGTACTTC. It encodes CASSDSLAKNIQYF.

The chain joins TRBV6-6 to TRBJ2-7, with TRBD1 matching 7 bases. The germline gives CDR1 MNHNY, CDR2 SVGAGI (reference sequence). The CDR3 is made up of 15 amino acids. With 6 bases clipped from V and 3 bases from J, the junction kept 11 bases outside the gene matches. The CDR3 bases are TGTGCCAGCAGCCCAAGTGGACAGGCGGTCTACGAGCAGTACTTC. Translating gives CASSPSGQAVYEQYF.

The table lists this clone with a count of one. The chain employs TRBV4-2 and TRBJ1-4; TRBD1 matches 7 bases. The germline CDR1 and CDR2 sequences are LGHNA and YNFKEQ. The trim removed 1 base at V and 6 bases at J, leaving 5 bases unmatched. This CDR3 comprises 15 residues. This CDR3 is CASSQVDREDEKLFF. The CDR3 coding sequence is TGTGCCAGCAGCCAAGTCGACAGGGAGGATGAAAAACTGTTTTTT.

The chain combines TRBV18 with TRBJ1-5, with D maybe TRBD1 (6 bases). This CDR3 is built from 14 residues. In germline, CDR1 is KGHSH, CDR2 LQKENI. Trimming cost V 3 bases and J 3 bases, with 9 bases left between them. The CDR3 region has the DNA TGTGCCAGCTCACCCCGACAGGACAATCAGCCCCAGCATTTT. It codes for CASSPRQDNQPQHF.

This clone occurred once. CDR3 nucleotide sequence: TGTGCCAGCAGCTTAGTGGGACAGGTATACGAGCAGTACTTC. Protein product: CASSLVGQVYEQYF. This chain links TRBV7-8 with TRBJ2-7; 8 bases align to TRBD1. In germline, CDR1 is SGHVS, CDR2 FQNEAQ. The CDR3 has 14 residues. V shed 1 base and J 4 bases; nucleotides not matched to a gene: 3.

The rearrangement links TRBV5-1 to TRBJ2-5, with D tentatively TRBD1 (5 bases). The CDR3 has 16 residues. Germline loops: CDR1 SGHRS, CDR2 YFSETQ. Trimming took off 0 bases at V and 4 bases at J, with 16 bases between the two ends. CDR3 sequence: CASSLEGRAAVETQYF. In DNA, the CDR3 is TGCGCCAGCAGCTTGGAAGGCAGGGCGGCGGTAGAGACCCAGTACTTC.

The rearrangement uses TRBV27 and TRBJ2-1; D might be TRBD2 (6 bases). Germline lookup yields CDR1 MNHEY and CDR2 SMNVEV (reference sequence). This CDR3 has 19 residues. Trimming took 1 base from V and 0 from J, leaving 19 bases between them. CDR3 residues: CASSLFPSGYRDSYNEQFF. CDR3 DNA sequence: TGTGCCAGCAGTTTATTTCCCAGCGGGTATAGGGACTCCTACAATGAGCAGTTCTTC.

V is TRBV9 and J is TRBJ2-5; maybe TRBD2 (9 bases). CDR3 length equals 15 residues. CDR1 is SGDLS and CDR2 is YYNGEE in the germline V gene. V was shortened by 4 bases and J by 5 bases, with 18 bases between the two germline ends. The CDR3 protein is CASSQGAGGSETQYF. DNA of the CDR3: TGTGCCAGCAGCCAGGGGGCGGGAGGGAGTGAGACCCAGTACTTC.

On this clone itself: The junction departs from the called germline gene at one end, perhaps through a read error. The chain combines TRBV28 with TRBJ2-2; TRBD1 is a possible D gene (5 bases). The germline V gene encodes CDR1 MDHEN and CDR2 SYDVKM. The CDR3 length is 13 residues. In DNA, the CDR3 is TGTGCCAGCAGTCCGCAGGGCACCCGGGAGCTGTTTTTT. As protein: CASSPQGTRELFF.

As regards this clone: This CDR3 is also generated by other DNA sequences in the sample. The chain has TRBV5-1 and TRBJ1-3; 8 bases line up with TRBD1. Germline loops: CDR1 SGHRS, CDR2 YFSETQ. The CDR3 spans 14 residues. The ends lost 5 bases at V and 4 bases at J; junction bases unmatched: 5. The CDR3 spells CASSPGGTGNTIYF. The DNA of the CDR3 is TGCGCCAGCAGTCCAGGGGGCACGGGAAACACCATATATTTT.

The V call is TRBV12-3 or TRBV12-4, the J call TRBJ1-2; 8 bases agree with TRBD1. The CDR3 consists of 13 residues. The junction had 7 bases not matched to a gene; V was cut back by 5 bases and J by 8 bases. DNA of the CDR3: TGTGCCAGCAGTATTACAGGGGGTCAAGGCTACACCTTC. This encodes CASSITGGQGYTF.

The rearrangement uses TRBV19 and TRBJ1-5, with D possibly matching TRBD1 (5 bases). The ends were cut back, 3 bases at V and 3 bases at J, with 9 bases in the middle. The CDR3 consists of 14 residues. Looked up from germline, CDR1 is LNHDA and CDR2 is SQIVND (reference sequence). CDR3 sequence (DNA): TGTGCCAGTAGTATGGCAGGGTTCAATCAGCCCCAGCATTTT. Residues: CASSMAGFNQPQHF.

This chain joins TRBV3-1 (or the pseudogene TRBV3-2) and TRBJ1-2; maybe TRBD1 (6 bases). CDR3 length: 13 amino acids. The V gene's germline CDR1 is LGHDT and CDR2 YNNKEL (reference sequence). Trimming took 2 bases from V and 5 from J, leaving 9 bases between them. The CDR3 sequence: CASSQQQGYGYTF. The CDR3 DNA reads TGTGCCAGCAGCCAACAACAGGGTTATGGCTACACCTTC.